The clone carrying this T cell receptor beta chain was seen more than once but under ten times. What it binds is unknown. Trimming cost V 5 bases and J 4 bases, with 11 bases left between them. Per germline, CDR1 WNHNN and CDR2 SYGVQD (reference sequence). The length of the CDR3 is 13 residues. The entry originates in a study of T-cell memory formation after mild COVID-19. Across the study: TCR clusters showed largely donor specificity. Study-level results: Later expanders leaned CD4+, whereas clones that contracted between day 15 and 85 were balanced CD4/CD8. Mainly in CM and EM were contracting CD4+ clones; CD8+ were in EMRA.

TCRdb re-analysed the 5' RACE reads in MiXCR, keeping a single row per CDR3 protein. The sample records under 250,000 distinct CDR3 sequences, 9.4% being singletons. This clonotype was obtained from a man aged 18-30 years who had mild COVID-19 (a few samples of this study predate the infection). Cell type and time point are not known. Sequenced sample: PBMCs or a T cell subset sorted from them (not recorded which). The chain has TRBV10-1 and TRBJ2-5, with a possible D match to TRBD2 (5 bases). Here the CDR3 DNA reads TGCGCCAGCAGTTGGACTTTGGGAGAGACCCAGTACTTC. Translated: CASSWTLGETQYF.